This T cell receptor (beta chain) was captured in a study of siplizumab effects on memory and regulatory T cells. Points from the study as a whole: Both greater diversity than memory cells and a major contribution to the alloresponse seemed to characterize naive T cells. A small minority of alloreactive clones were mapped to unstimulated subsets.

Germline CDR1 reads MGHRA; CDR2 reads YSYEKL. Between the trimmed V and J ends, which lost 0 bases and 5 bases, there was a span of 14 bases. This CDR3 is 15 amino acids long. Generated by immunoSEQ multiplex PCR, the TCRdb table keeps only in-frame clones and is missing some. The table shows approximately 7,000 clones, with approximately 70% occurring only once. On this clone: The antigen remains undetermined.

The sequence came from a human donor in good health. The rearrangement uses TRBV4-1 and TRBJ2-7, with no clear D. The sequenced sample was effector memory CD8+ T cells sorted from blood. As to subset: unstimulated CD8+ effector memory T cells. The CDR3: CASSQDSSRWHEQYF. For the CDR3, the DNA is TGCGCCAGCAGCCAAGATTCGTCTCGTTGGCACGAGCAGTACTTC.